This TCR beta chain derives from a study of blood T cells in healthy people across ages. Points from the study as a whole: Naive T cell percentage and TCR beta diversity correlated strongly. When set beside aged donors, long-lived donors presented more naive CD4+ cells and higher diversity.

The study isolated at least 6.5 million PBMCs from each sample. For the second PCR, which ran for roughly 6 to 12 cycles, a sample-barcoded 5' primer and a J-beta primer mix were used. The template-switch adaptor was a 5' adaptor with 12 random nucleotides. It tagged each cDNA molecule. In TCRdb, the 5' RACE reads were re-called with MiXCR into one record per CDR3 protein. The sample has about a million distinct CDR3 sequences; about 48% are singletons. From germline, CDR1 is KGHSY and CDR2 FQNENV. Trimming cost V 2 bases and J 5 bases, with 13 bases left between them. The CDR3 spans 15 residues. Only a few counts were recorded for this clonotype. Its antigen is not known.

The sample consisted of blood. This receptor was identified in a man aged 25 to 40 in good health. The V and J genes are TRBV16 and TRBJ1-5; D ambiguous. The CDR3 coding sequence is TGTGCCAGCAGCCAAGGCATGGCTGGGGATCAGCCCCAGCATTTT. Translation gives CASSQGMAGDQPQHF.